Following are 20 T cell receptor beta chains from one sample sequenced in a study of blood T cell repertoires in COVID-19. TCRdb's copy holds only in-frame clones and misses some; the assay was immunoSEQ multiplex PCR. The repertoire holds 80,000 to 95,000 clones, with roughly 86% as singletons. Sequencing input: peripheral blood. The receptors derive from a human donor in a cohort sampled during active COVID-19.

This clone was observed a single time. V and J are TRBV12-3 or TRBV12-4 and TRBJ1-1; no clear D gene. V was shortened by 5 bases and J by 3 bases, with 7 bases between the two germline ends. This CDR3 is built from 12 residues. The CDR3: CASSRDYTEAFF. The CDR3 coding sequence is TGTGCCAGCAGTCGGGATTACACTGAAGCTTTCTTT.

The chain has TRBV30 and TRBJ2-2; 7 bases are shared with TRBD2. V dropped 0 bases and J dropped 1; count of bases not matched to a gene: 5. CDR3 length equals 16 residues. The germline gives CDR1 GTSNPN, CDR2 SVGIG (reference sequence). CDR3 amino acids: CAWSVFQRGNTGELFF. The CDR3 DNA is TGTGCCTGGAGTGTATTCCAGCGGGGGAACACCGGGGAGCTGTTTTTT.

DNA of the CDR3: TGCGCCAGCAGCTTAGGAGGAAAGAGCACAGATACGCAGTATTTT. The encoded protein is CASSLGGKSTDTQYF. V and J are TRBV5-1 and TRBJ2-3; D perhaps matches TRBD2 (5 bases). The CDR3 extends over 15 amino acids. Germline values: CDR1 SGHRS, CDR2 YFSETQ. The V end was cut by 2 bases, the J end by 0 bases, with 10 bases between. Combining the CDR3 with reference TRBV5-1 and TRBJ2-3 gives the whole variable domain KAGVTQTPRYLIKTRGQQVTLSCSPISGHRSVSWYQQTPGQGLQFLFEYFSETQRNKGNFPGRFSGRQFSNSRSEMNVSTLELGDSALYLCASSLGGKSTDTQYFGPGTRLTVL.

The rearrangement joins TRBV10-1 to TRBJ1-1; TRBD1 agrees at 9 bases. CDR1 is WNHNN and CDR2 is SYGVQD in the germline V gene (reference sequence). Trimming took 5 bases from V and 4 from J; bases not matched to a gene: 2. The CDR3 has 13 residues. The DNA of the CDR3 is TGCGCCAGCAGTTGGGACAGGGCCACTGAAGCTTTCTTT. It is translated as CASSWDRATEAFF.

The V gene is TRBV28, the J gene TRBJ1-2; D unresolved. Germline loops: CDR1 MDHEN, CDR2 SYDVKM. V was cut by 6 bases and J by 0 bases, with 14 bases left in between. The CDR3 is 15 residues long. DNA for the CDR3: TGTGCCAGCAGCGCCGACGGCGGAGCTAACTATGGCTACACCTTC. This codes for CASSADGGANYGYTF.

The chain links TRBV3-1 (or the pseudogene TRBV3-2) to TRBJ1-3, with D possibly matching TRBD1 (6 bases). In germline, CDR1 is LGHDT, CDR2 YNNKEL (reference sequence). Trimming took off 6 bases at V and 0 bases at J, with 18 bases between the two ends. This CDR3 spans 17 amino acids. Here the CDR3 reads CASSPLTGTLSGNTIYF. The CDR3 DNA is TGTGCCAGCAGTCCACTAACAGGGACCCTCTCTGGAAACACCATATATTTT.

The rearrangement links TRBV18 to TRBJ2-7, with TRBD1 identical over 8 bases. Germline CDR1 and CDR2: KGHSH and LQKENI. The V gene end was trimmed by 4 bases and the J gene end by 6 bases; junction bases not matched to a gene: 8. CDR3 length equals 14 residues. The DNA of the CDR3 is TGTGCCAGCTCACGACAGGGGCCTACATCCGAGCAGTACTTC. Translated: CASSRQGPTSEQYF.

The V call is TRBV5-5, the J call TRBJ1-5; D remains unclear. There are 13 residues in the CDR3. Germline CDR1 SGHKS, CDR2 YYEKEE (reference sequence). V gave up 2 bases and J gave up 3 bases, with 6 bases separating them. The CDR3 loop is CASSFGNNQPQHF. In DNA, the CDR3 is TGTGCCAGCAGCTTCGGGAACAATCAGCCCCAGCATTTT.

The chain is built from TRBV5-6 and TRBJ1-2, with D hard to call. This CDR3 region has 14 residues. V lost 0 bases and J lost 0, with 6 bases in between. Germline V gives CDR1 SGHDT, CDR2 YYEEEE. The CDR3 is CASSLVAANYGYTF. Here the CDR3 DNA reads TGTGCCAGCAGCTTGGTAGCAGCTAACTATGGCTACACCTTC.

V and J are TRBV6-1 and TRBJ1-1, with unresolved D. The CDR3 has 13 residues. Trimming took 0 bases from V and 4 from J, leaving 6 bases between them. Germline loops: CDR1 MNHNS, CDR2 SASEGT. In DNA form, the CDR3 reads TGTGCCAGCAGTGAAGCGGGGAGCACTGAAGCTTTCTTT. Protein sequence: CASSEAGSTEAFF.

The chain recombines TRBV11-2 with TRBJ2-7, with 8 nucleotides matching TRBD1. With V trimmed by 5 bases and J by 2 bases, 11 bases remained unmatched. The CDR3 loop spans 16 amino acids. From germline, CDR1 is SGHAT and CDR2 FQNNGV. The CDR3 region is CASSREGGQATYEQYF. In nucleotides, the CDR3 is TGTGCCAGCAGCCGTGAGGGGGGACAGGCCACCTACGAGCAGTACTTC.

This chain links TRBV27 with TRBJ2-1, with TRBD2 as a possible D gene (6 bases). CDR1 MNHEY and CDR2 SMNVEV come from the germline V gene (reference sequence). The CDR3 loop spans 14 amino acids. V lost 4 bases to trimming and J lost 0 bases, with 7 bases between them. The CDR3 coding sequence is TGTGCCAGCAGTTCGCGGGGCTCCTACAATGAGCAGTTCTTC. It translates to CASSSRGSYNEQFF.

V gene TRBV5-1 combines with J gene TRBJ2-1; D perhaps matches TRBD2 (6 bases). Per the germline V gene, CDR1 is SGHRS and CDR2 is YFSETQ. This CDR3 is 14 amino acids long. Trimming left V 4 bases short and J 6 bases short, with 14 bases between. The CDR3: CASSPPPGGNEQFF. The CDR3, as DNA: TGCGCCAGCAGCCCGCCCCCCGGGGGCAATGAGCAGTTCTTC.

Here the CDR3 reads CASSPGGSNQPQHF. The CDR3 coding sequence is TGCGCCAGCAGCCCCGGGGGGAGCAATCAGCCCCAGCATTTT. This chain connects TRBV5-1 to TRBJ1-5, with D perhaps matching TRBD1 (5 bases). Trimming shortened V by 4 bases and J by 1 base, and 9 bases separated the two germline ends. The CDR3 runs to 14 residues. Per the germline V gene, CDR1 is SGHRS and CDR2 is YFSETQ.

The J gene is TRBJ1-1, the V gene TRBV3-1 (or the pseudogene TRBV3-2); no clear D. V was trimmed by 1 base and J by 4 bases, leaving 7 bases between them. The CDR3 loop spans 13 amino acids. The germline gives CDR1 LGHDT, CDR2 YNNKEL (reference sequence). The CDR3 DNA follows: TGTGCCAGCAGCCAAGTCTCGAGCACTGAAGCTTTCTTT. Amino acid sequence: CASSQVSSTEAFF.

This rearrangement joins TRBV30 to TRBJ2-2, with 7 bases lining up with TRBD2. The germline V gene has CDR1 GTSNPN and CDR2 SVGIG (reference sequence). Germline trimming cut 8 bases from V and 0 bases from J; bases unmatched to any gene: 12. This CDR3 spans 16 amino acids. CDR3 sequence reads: CAQRLAEIANTGELFF. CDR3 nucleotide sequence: TGTGCCCAACGGCTAGCGGAGATCGCGAACACCGGGGAGCTGTTTTTT. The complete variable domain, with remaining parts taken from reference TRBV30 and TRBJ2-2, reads SQTIHQWPATLVQPVGSPLSLECTVEGTSNPNLYWYRQAAGRGLQLLFYSVGIGQISSEVPQNLSASRPQDRQFILSSKKLLLSDSGFYLCAQRLAEIANTGELFFGEGSRLTVL.

CDR3: CASLRGSQPQHF. DNA of the CDR3: TGTGCCAGCTTGCGGGGAAGTCAGCCCCAGCATTTT. The chain has TRBV28 and TRBJ1-5; D gene uncertain. CDR1 and CDR2 from the germline V gene are MDHEN and SYDVKM. V shed 8 bases and J shed 6 bases, with 11 bases lying between them. The CDR3 has 12 amino acids.

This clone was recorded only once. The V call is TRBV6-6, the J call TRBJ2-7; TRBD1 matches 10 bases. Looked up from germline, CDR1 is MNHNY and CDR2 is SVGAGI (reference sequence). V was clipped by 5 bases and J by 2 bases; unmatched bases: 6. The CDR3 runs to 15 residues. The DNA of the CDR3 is TGTGCCAGCAGTGGACAGGGGGTCAAGCCCTACGAGCAGTACTTC. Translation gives CASSGQGVKPYEQYF.

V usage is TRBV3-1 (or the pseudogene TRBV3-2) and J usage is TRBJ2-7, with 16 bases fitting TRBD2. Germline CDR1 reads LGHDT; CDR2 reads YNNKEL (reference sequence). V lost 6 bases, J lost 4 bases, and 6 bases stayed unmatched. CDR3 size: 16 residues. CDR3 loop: CASRGPGLAGGYEQYF. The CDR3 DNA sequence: TGTGCCAGCAGGGGACCGGGACTAGCGGGGGGGTACGAGCAGTACTTC.

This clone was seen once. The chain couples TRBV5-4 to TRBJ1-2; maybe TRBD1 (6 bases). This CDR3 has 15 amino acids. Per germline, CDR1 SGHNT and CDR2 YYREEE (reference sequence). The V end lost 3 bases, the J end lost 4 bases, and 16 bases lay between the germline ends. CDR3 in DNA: TGTGCCAGCAGCTCCTACAGGGCCCTTTTCTATGGCTACACCTTC. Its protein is CASSSYRALFYGYTF.